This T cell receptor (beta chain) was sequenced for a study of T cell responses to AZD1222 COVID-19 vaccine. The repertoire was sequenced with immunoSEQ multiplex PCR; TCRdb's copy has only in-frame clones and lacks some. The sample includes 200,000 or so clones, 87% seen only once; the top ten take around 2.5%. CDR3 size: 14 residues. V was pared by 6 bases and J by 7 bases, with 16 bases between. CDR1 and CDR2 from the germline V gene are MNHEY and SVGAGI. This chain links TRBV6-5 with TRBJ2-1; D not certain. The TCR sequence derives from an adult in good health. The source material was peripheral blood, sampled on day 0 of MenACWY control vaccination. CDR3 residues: CASSVGRTNNEQFF. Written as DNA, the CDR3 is TGTGCCAGCAGCGTCGGGCGGACGAATAATGAGCAGTTCTTC.